The 21 T cell receptor beta chains in this list originate from one sample, sequenced in a study of post-analysis software for immune sequencing data. Study results and limitations: In patients, TRBV5-6, TRBV5-1 and TRBV20-1 belonged to roughly five TRBV segments found more frequently than in controls.

Sequencing libraries made from TCR beta cDNA carried unique molecular identifiers. TCRdb recomputed calls from the PCR reads with MiXCR, one row per CDR3 protein. The data show 350,000 to 500,000 distinct CDR3 sequences, with approximately 38% seen just once and around 8% held by the top ten. The antigens of these receptors remain unknown. Specimen: blood. These TCRs come from a girl aged 2-10 years with multiple sclerosis.

This clonotype was picked up a small number of times. V and J are TRBV19 and TRBJ2-5; 7 bases match TRBD1. The germline V gene has CDR1 LNHDA and CDR2 SQIVND (reference sequence). V lost 9 bases and J lost 3; bases outside the gene matches: 7. The CDR3 totals 13 residues. The CDR3 region is CASSLDRKETQYF. In DNA, the CDR3 is TGTGCCAGCAGTTTGGACAGGAAAGAGACCCAGTACTTC.

This clonotype was counted only a few times. This sequence joins TRBV5-4 and TRBJ2-5; D is ambiguous. Trimming removed 0 bases from V and 4 bases from J, with 7 bases in between. The CDR3 has 13 residues. The V gene's germline CDR1 is SGHNT and CDR2 YYREEE (reference sequence). CDR3 sequence (DNA): TGTGCCAGCAGCTTGGGACACCTAGAGACCCAGTACTTC. Amino acids: CASSLGHLETQYF.

This clonotype has only a few counts. This clone may be a read error of a much larger clone one base away. V is TRBV5-1 and J is TRBJ1-2, with 7 bases matching TRBD1. In germline, CDR1 is SGHRS, CDR2 YFSETQ. The CDR3 loop spans 14 amino acids. Trimming took 7 bases from V and 0 from J; bases not matched to a gene: 6. CDR3: CASRGDRANYGYTF. In nucleotides, the CDR3 is TGCGCCAGCCGGGGGGACAGAGCTAACTATGGCTACACCTTC. Together with reference TRBV5-1 and TRBJ1-2, the CDR3 gives the full variable domain: KAGVTQTPRYLIKTRGQQVTLSCSPISGHRSVSWYQQTPGQGLQFLFEYFSETQRNKGNFPGRFSGRQFSNSRSEMNVSTLELGDSALYLCASRGDRANYGYTFGSGTRLTVV.

As to this clonotype: One end of the junction does not line up with germline, which may come from a read error. V is TRBV7-9 and J is TRBJ1-1; TRBD1 is a possible D gene (5 bases). This CDR3 comprises 13 residues. The germline V gene encodes CDR1 SEHNR and CDR2 FQNEAQ (reference sequence). The CDR3: CASRLGTGTQAFF. The CDR3 region has the DNA TGTGCCAGCAGATTAGGTACCGGGACCCAAGCTTTCTTT.

The rearrangement joins TRBV5-6 to TRBJ1-1; D remains ambiguous. The germline V and J ends were trimmed by 4 bases and 6 bases, with 16 bases remaining between them. The CDR3 totals 14 residues. The V gene's germline CDR1 is SGHDT and CDR2 YYEEEE. CDR3 protein: CASSDDRFGAEAFF. CDR3 sequence (DNA): TGTGCCAGCAGCGACGACCGATTCGGGGCTGAAGCTTTCTTT.

The CDR3 sequence is CASSQVSPGQEYGYTF. In DNA, the CDR3 is TGCGCCAGCAGCCAAGTGAGCCCGGGACAAGAATATGGCTACACCTTC. This chain links TRBV4-3 with TRBJ1-2, with a weak D call TRBD1 (6 bases). V was trimmed by 1 base and J by 5 bases, leaving 17 bases between them. The V gene's germline CDR1 is LGHNA and CDR2 YSLEER. This CDR3 is built from 16 residues.

A few counts support this clonotype. V is TRBV27 and J is TRBJ1-2; no reliable D call. Trimming stripped 0 bases from V and 6 bases from J, with 8 bases between. Germline V gene lookup returns CDR1 MNHEY and CDR2 SMNVEV (reference sequence). The CDR3 runs to 13 residues. CDR3 sequence (DNA): TGTGCCAGCAGTTTATCTGCCCGAAATGGCTACACCTTC. Residues: CASSLSARNGYTF.

This chain joins TRBV7-3 and TRBJ1-2; 8 bases align to TRBD1. CDR3 length: 14 amino acids. V shed 5 bases and J 6 bases; nucleotides not matched to a gene: 8. CDR1 and CDR2 from the germline V gene are SGHTA and FQGTGA. The DNA of the CDR3 is TGTGCCAGCAGCCCCCGGACAGGGCAGAATGGCTACACCTTC. Protein: CASSPRTGQNGYTF.

In its sample, this clonotype was seen many times. The chain joins TRBV7-8 to TRBJ2-1; 8 bases map to TRBD2. The CDR3 totals 15 residues. V lost 4 bases, J lost 2 bases, and 4 bases stayed unmatched. The germline gives CDR1 SGHVS, CDR2 FQNEAQ. CDR3 sequence reads: CASSSSGSPYNEQFF. The CDR3 nucleotides are TGTGCCAGCAGCTCCAGCGGGAGCCCCTACAATGAGCAGTTCTTC.

This clonotype was found a few times. The CDR3 region has the DNA TGTGCCAGCAGTTACTCGACTAGCGGGAGGGCAGATACGCAGTATTTT. It translates to CASSYSTSGRADTQYF. The rearrangement joins TRBV6-5 to TRBJ2-3; the match to TRBD2 covers 14 bases. With 0 bases clipped from V and 4 bases from J, the junction kept 0 bases outside the gene matches. Germline V CDR1 and CDR2: MNHEY, SVGAGI. The CDR3 runs to 16 residues.

V is TRBV6-5 and J is TRBJ1-1; the D gene is possibly TRBD1 (6 bases). CDR1 and CDR2 from the germline V gene are MNHEY and SVGAGI. The CDR3 length is 12 residues. The V and J ends lost 7 bases and 7 bases respectively, with 13 bases between them. This CDR3 reads CASIGGPDEAFF. For the CDR3, the DNA is TGTGCCAGCATTGGGGGGCCAGATGAAGCTTTCTTT.

This chain connects TRBV5-1 to TRBJ2-5; 9 bases fit TRBD2. V lost 1 base, J lost 1 base, and 5 bases stayed unmatched. CDR3 length equals 16 residues. Germline CDR1 and CDR2: SGHRS and YFSETQ. CDR3 sequence reads: CASSLLQRGAQETQYF. CDR3 in DNA: TGCGCCAGCAGCTTGCTCCAGCGGGGGGCCCAAGAGACCCAGTACTTC.

The V call is TRBV28, the J call TRBJ2-2; 7 bases map to TRBD1. The CDR3 sequence is 14 residues long. CDR1 is MDHEN and CDR2 is SYDVKM in the germline V gene. V gave up 5 bases and J gave up 3 bases; unmatched junction bases: 3. Here the CDR3 DNA reads TGTGCCAGCAGTCTCGGGACAGACACCGGGGAGCTGTTTTTT. This gives the protein CASSLGTDTGELFF.

This chain links TRBV6-2 or TRBV6-3 with TRBJ2-5, with D possibly being TRBD2 (5 bases). The DNA end is a closer match to TRBJ2-7, so the J assignment may be wrong. Germline V gene lookup returns CDR1 MNHEY and CDR2 SVGEGT. The CDR3 length is 14 residues. In DNA, the CDR3 is TGTGCCAGCAGTTACGGACCCGGGACCTACGAGCAGTACTTC. Its protein is CASSYGPGTYEQYF.

This clonotype turned up a few times. V usage is TRBV20-1 and J usage is TRBJ2-1, with 10 bases aligning to TRBD2. CDR3 length: 14 residues. After removal of 6 bases from V and 1 base from J, the junction contained 3 bases not matched to a gene. From germline, CDR1 is DFQATT and CDR2 SNEGSKA (reference sequence). CDR3 amino acids: CSANSGGSYNEQFF. CDR3 coding DNA: TGCAGTGCCAATAGCGGGGGGTCCTACAATGAGCAGTTCTTC.

This clonotype came up a few times. V gene TRBV20-1 combines with J gene TRBJ1-1; 11 positions agree with TRBD1. Germline V gives CDR1 DFQATT, CDR2 SNEGSKA (reference sequence). Trimming at V came to 6 bases and at J to 3 bases, leaving 3 bases not matched to a gene. The CDR3 sequence is 13 residues long. The CDR3 nucleotides are TGCAGTGCCGCGGGACAGGGGGACACTGAAGCTTTCTTT. As protein: CSAAGQGDTEAFF.

This clonotype has more than one count but fewer than ten. The gene calls are TRBV4-3 and TRBJ2-7, with 8 bases aligning to TRBD2. V lost 6 bases and J lost 4; bases outside the gene matches: 11. This CDR3 contains 15 residues. Germline lookup yields CDR1 LGHNA and CDR2 YSLEER. CDR3 loop: CASSLTSAGMYEQYF. As DNA, the CDR3 is TGCGCCAGCAGTCTGACTAGCGCCGGTATGTACGAGCAGTACTTC.

This sequence joins TRBV12-3 or TRBV12-4 and TRBJ1-3; the D is unclear. The CDR3 loop spans 13 amino acids. The V and J ends lost 5 bases and 6 bases respectively, with 11 bases between them. The CDR3 region is CASSGRATNTIYF. The CDR3 nucleotides read TGTGCCAGCAGTGGGCGGGCAACAAACACCATATATTTT.

The CDR3 spells CASSTRGARHYGYTF. The CDR3 bases are TGTGCCAGCAGTACACGCGGGGCGCGGCACTATGGCTACACCTTC. V gene TRBV28 combines with J gene TRBJ1-2, with D perhaps TRBD1 (5 bases). Germline-derived CDR1 and CDR2 are MDHEN and SYDVKM. The CDR3 spans 15 residues. V lost 5 bases and J lost 3, with 16 bases in between.

The chain couples TRBV20-1 to TRBJ2-1; D perhaps matches TRBD2 (6 bases). CDR3 length: 14 residues. Germline V gene data show CDR1 as DFQATT and CDR2 as SNEGSKA (reference sequence). Trimming removed 0 bases at V and 4 bases at J, with 10 bases between. The CDR3, as DNA: TGCAGTGCTAGAGAGGGGCGGGGATACAATGAGCAGTTCTTC. It specifies CSAREGRGYNEQFF.

This clonotype appeared a few times. This chain connects TRBV29-1 to TRBJ2-7; no reliable D call. There are 12 residues in the CDR3. The germline V gene has CDR1 SQVTM and CDR2 ANQGSEA. The V end lost 5 bases, the J end lost 0 bases, and 8 bases lay between the germline ends. CDR3 sequence (DNA): TGCAGCGTTACGACTGTCTCCTACGAGCAGTACTTC. It codes for CSVTTVSYEQYF.